This T cell receptor (beta chain) was observed in a study of CD8+ T cells in alopecia areata. Following RNA extraction, reverse transcription yielded cDNA that acted as the sequencing template. Clones were sequenced by immunoSEQ multiplex PCR, and TCRdb holds only the in-frame ones, with some missing. This sample carries 110,000 to 150,000 clones, more than 55% of them seen once, and the ten largest clones take approximately 34%. The CDR3 consists of 15 residues. Germline CDR1 is SGHRS and CDR2 is YFSETQ. V lost 1 base, J lost 2 bases, and 12 bases lay in between. The TCR was taken from a human donor in good health. J is TRBJ2-5 and V is TRBV5-1, with a possible D match to TRBD2 (5 bases). Sample: CD8+ T cells sorted from blood. The CDR3 DNA reads TGCGCCAGCAGCTTGTTGAGGGAGAAGCAAGAGACCCAGTACTTC. Translation: CASSLLREKQETQYF.